This entry is about one TCR beta chain. V trimming: 4 bases; J trimming: 4 bases; junction bases outside the gene matches: 5. The CDR3 runs to 14 residues. CDR1 MGHDK and CDR2 SYGVNS come from the germline V gene. These data belong to a study of T cell changes during pregnancy in multiple sclerosis. TCRdb keeps only in-frame clones here, not all; method: immunoSEQ multiplex PCR. The sample has fewer than 25,000 clones; 90% are singletons. The TCR sequence derives from a female donor in good health, enrolled as a control in a pregnancy study. The starting material was CD8+ T cells from peripheral blood mononuclear cells, obtained in the third trimester of pregnancy. The chain couples TRBV25-1 to TRBJ2-3, with TRBD1 matching over 7 bases. The DNA of the CDR3 is TGTGCCAGCAGTGCCAGACAGGGTCCAGATACGCAGTATTTT. Translating it yields CASSARQGPDTQYF.